Listed below are T cell receptor beta chains from one sample, sequenced in a study of cytotoxic CD8 clonotypes in ibrutinib-treated CLL. Profiling relied on immunoSEQ multiplex PCR, and the TCRdb table lists in-frame clones only, not all of them. The sample gives about 300,000 clones, around 77% of which show up once; 5.6% is in the top ten. This specimen consisted of PBMCs, obtained at disease progression, from a patient treated with ibrutinib. Receptor source: a human donor with chronic lymphocytic leukemia. The CDR3 runs from the conserved cysteine through the conserved F or W.

cdr3_aa j_call cdr3_length v_call
CASSLLPAEQFF TRBJ2-1 12 TRBV5-1
CASSLVFSGETQYF TRBJ2-5 14 TRBV5-1
CASSPRASGDEQFF TRBJ2-1 14 TRBV18
CSVSIHQSSYEQYF TRBJ2-7 14 TRBV29-1
CASSQAPGRYNEQFF TRBJ2-1 15 TRBV14
CASSLSREYEQYF TRBJ2-7 13 TRBV27
CASRLSGGADTGELFF TRBJ2-2 16 TRBV7-2
CASSGYPRQRRNQPQHF TRBJ1-5 17 TRBV28
CASSLDWLAEETQYF TRBJ2-5 15 TRBV5-6
CASSFGRTGELFF TRBJ2-2 13 TRBV7-8
CAISGVGNGNTIYF TRBJ1-3 14 TRBV10-3
CASSPGWGSGEQYF TRBJ2-7 14 TRBV19
CAISESRLNQETQYF TRBJ2-5 15 TRBV10-3
CASSPTGPNHGNQPQHF TRBJ1-5 17 TRBV2
CASKPSGQGRQYF TRBJ2-7 13 TRBV27
CASSPRTGISYNEQFF TRBJ2-1 16 TRBV7-3
CASSIRGLTDTQYF TRBJ2-3 14 TRBV19
CSVGVNSNQPQHF TRBJ1-5 13 TRBV29-1
CSVPSWGGGYTF TRBJ1-2 12 TRBV29-1
CASRQQGLETQYF TRBJ2-5 13 TRBV10-2
CASTPPNGNEQFF TRBJ2-1 13 TRBV7-8
CATRGLANEKLFF TRBJ1-4 13 TRBV5-1
CSVPRAPERF TRBJ2-4 10 TRBV29-1
CASSLAGTGGYEQYF TRBJ2-7 15 TRBV27
CASSLGPLGLGVYEQYF TRBJ2-7 17 TRBV7-9
CASSPFGTSGLGEQYF TRBJ2-7 16 TRBV27
CSVTTEYNEQFF TRBJ2-1 12 TRBV29-1
CASSQGSYNSPLHF TRBJ1-6 14 TRBV5-1
CASRDGNYGYTF TRBJ1-2 12 TRBV9
CASRQGASTDTQYF TRBJ2-3 14 TRBV6-5
CSVGGGQETQYF TRBJ2-5 12 TRBV29-1
CASSWDSNSPLHF TRBJ1-6 13 TRBV25-1
CASSLDGNSPLHF TRBJ1-6 13 TRBV7-2
CSARETGWAFF TRBJ1-1 11 TRBV20-1
CASSRPGQGNYGYTF TRBJ1-2 15 TRBV6-5
CASSFDGTTTNEKLFF TRBJ1-4 16 TRBV7-9
CASSLKGDSYNEQFF TRBJ2-1 15 TRBV9
CASSPSSTDTQYF TRBJ2-3 13 TRBV19
CATSRVQGIGEKLFF TRBJ1-4 15 TRBV15
CASSTGNTEAFF TRBJ1-1 12 TRBV2